Listed below are T cell receptor beta chains from one sample, sequenced in a study of metastatic and nonmetastatic thyroid tumors. TCRdb recomputed clones from the PCR reads via MiXCR. The data show 20,000 to 25,000 clones, about a quarter seen once. Material: tumor tissue. Source of these receptors: a female donor with papillary thyroid cancer or a benign thyroid nodule (not recorded which). Some clones in this sample may be carry-over from other donors' samples. Each CDR3 is given with its conserved first and last residue. D genes are given only for firm matches. Rows may omit the clone size; those that give it use once, few, many or a size class.

clone_size d_call j_call v_call cdr3_aa cdr3_nt
. TRBD2 TRBJ2-5 TRBV11-2 CASSLMSGVGETQYF TGTGCCAGCAGCTTAATGAGCGGGGTGGGGGAGACCCAGTACTTC
once . TRBJ2-7 TRBV11-2 CAISRGPGGEGGEQYF TGTGCCATCAGCAGAGGCCCAGGTGGTGAGGGGGGCGAGCAGTACTTC
. . TRBJ2-1 TRBV20-1 CSARRSGLSSYNEQFF TGCAGTGCTAGACGATCGGGGCTAAGCTCCTACAATGAGCAGTTCTTC
few . TRBJ2-7 TRBV12-3/TRBV12-4 CASSRTGGYEQYF TGTGCCAGCAGCCGCACCGGGGGTTACGAGCAGTACTTC
many . TRBJ2-1 TRBV7-2 CASSRKPRQESSYNEQFF TGTGCCAGCAGCAGGAAGCCCCGACAGGAAAGCTCCTACAATGAGCAGTTCTTC
few . TRBJ1-1 TRBV30 CAWSVGGWGCVAFF TGTGCCTGGAGTGTCGGGGGGTGGGGATGCGTAGCTTTCTTT
. . TRBJ2-7 TRBV5-1 CASRPEGHSYEQYF TGCGCCAGCAGACCAGAGGGACACTCCTACGAGCAGTACTTC
many . TRBJ2-5 TRBV11-1 CASSLEWDSDLTQYF TGTGCCAGCAGCTTAGAGTGGGACTCCGACCTAACCCAGTACTTC
many . TRBJ2-6 TRBV4-3 CASSSVAGANVLTF TGCGCCAGCAGCTCTGTCGCCGGGGCCAACGTCCTGACTTTC
many TRBD2 TRBJ2-5 TRBV10-2 CASSVAGSQETQYF TGCGCCAGCAGCGTAGCGGGGTCACAAGAGACCCAGTACTTC
. . TRBJ2-1 TRBV10-3 CAISEWRTIVVESSYNEQFF TGTGCCATCAGTGAGTGGAGGACTATCGTGGTGGAGAGCTCCTACAATGAGCAGTTCTTC
. . TRBJ1-2 TRBV27 CASSPGTGNEGYTF TGTGCCAGCAGTCCCGGGACGGGGAACGAGGGATACACCTTC
many . TRBJ2-3 TRBV9 CASSDTDTQYF TGTGCCAGCAGCGACACAGATACGCAGTATTTT
. . TRBJ2-1 TRBV15 CATSIDSALCEQFF TGTGCCACCAGCATAGACAGTGCCCTCTGTGAGCAGTTCTTC
. . TRBJ1-2 TRBV7-9 CVSRQQTDYGYTF TGTGTCAGCAGACAACAGACCGACTATGGCTACACCTTC
many . TRBJ2-3 TRBV2 CAGGGVEADTQYF TGTGCCGGAGGGGGGGTCGAGGCAGATACGCAGTATTTT
many TRBD1 TRBJ1-1 TRBV6-1 CASSYQGAGTEAFF TGTGCCAGCAGCTATCAGGGGGCGGGTACTGAAGCTTTCTTT
few . TRBJ2-2 TRBV6-1 CASSNPNAELFF TGTGCCAGCAGCAACCCTAACGCGGAGCTGTTTTTT
. TRBD1 TRBJ1-2 TRBV6-1 CASSPGQGEEYGYIF TGTGCCAGCAGTCCCGGCCAGGGGGAAGAATATGGCTACATCTTC
. TRBD1 TRBJ1-1 TRBV7-9 CASRGQVVAESFF TGTGCCAGCAGAGGACAGGTCGTGGCTGAATCTTTCTTT
few . TRBJ2-3 TRBV9 CASSPTRGGTNTQYF TGTGCCAGCAGTCCAACTCGAGGGGGGACGAATACGCAGTACTTT
medium-sized . TRBJ1-3 TRBV28 CASSLPLGGTGNTIYF TGTGCCAGCAGTTTGCCCCTGGGTGGTACTGGAAACACCATATATTTT
. . TRBJ2-1 TRBV30 CACIPDSDNEQFF TGTGCCTGTATCCCGGACAGTGACAATGAGCAGTTCTTC
few TRBD1 TRBJ1-2 TRBV27 CASSLNDYRGCGYTF TGTGCCAGCAGTTTAAATGATTACAGGGGGTGTGGCTACACCTTC
. TRBD2 TRBJ2-5 TRBV28 CASSFVAGESAGPQGTQYF TGTGCCAGCAGTTTCGTGGCGGGAGAATCCGCGGGCCCTCAGGGGACCCAGTACTTC
medium-sized . TRBJ2-7 TRBV3-1 CASSQEGRGEQYF TGTGCCAGCAGCCAAGAGGGCCGGGGCGAGCAGTACTTC
many . TRBJ1-5 TRBV7-4 CASSWGRGNQPQHF TGTGCCAGCAGCTGGGGCAGGGGTAATCAGCCCCAGCATTTT
. . TRBJ2-3 TRBV28 CASSFDINTDTQYF TGTGCCAGCAGTTTTGACATTAACACAGATACGCAGTATTTT
many . TRBJ1-3 TRBV20-1 CSARSPTGNTIYF TGCAGTGCTAGGAGTCCGACTGGAAACACCATATATTTT
many TRBD1 TRBJ2-6 TRBV12-3/TRBV12-4 CASSYRGSGANVLTF TGTGCCAGCAGTTACAGGGGCTCTGGGGCCAACGTCCTGACTTTC
many . TRBJ1-4 TRBV3-1 CASSQSRQVGEKLFF TGTGCCAGCAGCCAAAGCCGGCAGGTCGGGGAAAAACTGTTTTTT
few TRBD2 TRBJ2-3 TRBV6-4 CASSELAGGTYTQYF TGTGCCAGCAGTGAACTAGCGGGAGGCACATATACGCAGTATTTT
. . TRBJ2-1 TRBV6-1 CVSSGALDVDEQFF TGTGTCAGCAGTGGGGCATTAGATGTCGATGAGCAGTTCTTC
. . TRBJ2-5 TRBV6-1 CASRGRGETQYF TGTGCCAGCAGAGGTAGGGGAGAGACCCAGTACTTC
few . TRBJ1-5 TRBV6-1 CASSRDPVKNQPQHF TGTGCCAGCAGCCGAGACCCGGTAAAAAATCAGCCCCAGCATTTT
. TRBD1 TRBJ1-6 TRBV6-1 CASSSQGSNSPLHF TGTGCCAGCAGTTCACAGGGGTCTAATTCACCCCTCCACTTT
. . TRBJ1-2 TRBV20-1 CSARDLRGPNYGYTF TGCAGTGCTAGAGATCTAAGGGGACCTAACTATGGCTACACCTTC
few TRBD2 TRBJ2-5 TRBV6-5 CASSYSGTSVQETKYF TGTGCCAGCAGTTACTCGGGGACTAGCGTCCAAGAGACAAAGTACTTC
medium-sized TRBD2 TRBJ2-3 TRBV19 CASSGGGSGGTDTQYF TGTGCCAGTAGCGGGGGGGGATCAGGGGGCACAGATACGCAGTATTTT
. . TRBJ1-5 TRBV19 CASTSGHGIGDQPQHF TGTGCCAGTACCAGTGGGCATGGTATTGGGGATCAGCCCCAGCATTTT
few TRBD1 TRBJ2-7 TRBV19 CASSSAGTGGYEQYF TGTGCCAGTAGTTCAGCCGGGACAGGAGGTTACGAGCAGTACTTC
. . TRBJ2-7 TRBV18 CASSMSYEQYF TGTGCCAGCTCCATGTCCTACGAGCAGTACTTC
medium-sized . TRBJ2-2 TRBV30 CAWTGLTGELFF TGTGCCTGGACAGGGTTAACCGGGGAGCTGTTTTTT
many TRBD1 TRBJ1-4 TRBV5-1 CASSRQGQVNEKLFF TGCGCCAGCAGCCGGCAGGGACAGGTTAATGAAAAACTGTTTTTT
. . TRBJ1-2 TRBV20-1 CSALGGGTVYGYTF TGCAGTGCCCTCGGGGGGGGAACGGTTTATGGCTACACCTTC